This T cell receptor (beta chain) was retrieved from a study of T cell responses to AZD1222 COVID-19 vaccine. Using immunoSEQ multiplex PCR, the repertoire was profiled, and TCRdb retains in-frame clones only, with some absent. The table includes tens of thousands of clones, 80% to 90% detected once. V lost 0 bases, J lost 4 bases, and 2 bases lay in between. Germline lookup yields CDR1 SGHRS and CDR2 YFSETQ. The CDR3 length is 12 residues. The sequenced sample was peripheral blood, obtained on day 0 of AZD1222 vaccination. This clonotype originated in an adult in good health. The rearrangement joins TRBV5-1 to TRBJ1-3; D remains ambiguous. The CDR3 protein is CASSLEGNTIYF. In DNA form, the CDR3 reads TGCGCCAGCAGCTTGGAAGGAAACACCATATATTTT.